Listed below are T cell receptor beta chains from one sample, sequenced in a study of blood T cells in healthy people across ages. TCRdb re-called the 5' RACE reads with MiXCR, one entry per CDR3 protein. The sample lists approximately 600,000 distinct CDR3 sequences, around three fifths occurring once. Source material: blood. These TCRs come from a man aged 60 to 75 in good health. Both conserved end residues are part of each CDR3. D genes are given only for firm matches. The size entry is marked missing in some rows and otherwise reads once, few, many or a size class.

d_call | j_call | v_call | clone_size | cdr3_nt | cdr3_aa
TRBD1 | TRBJ1-4 | TRBV5-6 | NA | TGTGCCAGCAGCATCGACAGGGGGTACAATAATGAAAAACTGTTTTTT | CASSIDRGYNNEKLFF
TRBD2 | TRBJ2-1 | TRBV9 | once | TGTGCCAGCAGCGTAGTACTAGCGCCTAACAATGAGCAGTTCTTC | CASSVVLAPNNEQFF
TRBD1 | TRBJ2-1 | TRBV5-1 | NA | TGCGCCAGCAGCGACAACGACAGGGACGAGCAGTTCTTC | CASSDNDRDEQFF
NA | TRBJ1-5 | TRBV20-1 | few | TGCAGTGCTAGTACCCAGGGCGTATATAGCAATCAGCCCCAGCATTTT | CSASTQGVYSNQPQHF
NA | TRBJ1-2 | TRBV5-1 | few | TGCGCCAGCAGTCCACTGGGCGGGGGGAACTATGGCTACACCTTC | CASSPLGGGNYGYTF
TRBD2 | TRBJ2-1 | TRBV12-3/TRBV12-4 | NA | TGTGCCAGCAGTTTTAGGGGCGGGGGGTCGAATGAGCGGTTCTTC | CASSFRGGGSNERFF
TRBD1 | TRBJ2-5 | TRBV3-1 | NA | TGTGCCAGCAGCCGAGCCGGGACAGCTAAAGAGACCCAGTACTTC | CASSRAGTAKETQYF
TRBD2 | TRBJ2-3 | TRBV20-1 | NA | TGCAGTGCAAGACTAGCCCACCTCCCCACAGATACGCAGTATTTT | CSARLAHLPTDTQYF
NA | TRBJ2-7 | TRBV25-1 | NA | TGTGCCAGCGGAAGCTACTCCGAGCAGTACTTC | CASGSYSEQYF
NA | TRBJ2-5 | TRBV7-9 | NA | TGTGCCAGCAGCCCGGGCGCCGACCAAGAGACCCAGTACTTC | CASSPGADQETQYF
NA | TRBJ1-2 | TRBV10-3 | NA | TGTGCCATCAGTCAGTCTCCGAACTATGGCTACACCTTC | CAISQSPNYGYTF
NA | TRBJ2-1 | TRBV4-2 | NA | TGTGCCAGCAGCCAAGATCCTGTCAATGAGCAGTTCTTC | CASSQDPVNEQFF
TRBD2 | TRBJ2-7 | TRBV4-1 | NA | TGCGCCAGCAGGCTCGGGACTAGCGATGCCTACGAGCAGTACTTC | CASRLGTSDAYEQYF
NA | TRBJ2-6 | TRBV6-1 | few | TGTGCCAGCAGGAACTCTGGGGCCAACGTCCTGACTTTC | CASRNSGANVLTF
NA | TRBJ2-1 | TRBV6-1 | NA | TGTGCCAGCCTTAACACACAGACGGGGGACAACAGTGAGCAGTTCTTC | CASLNTQTGDNSEQFF
TRBD2 | TRBJ2-1 | TRBV19 | few | TGTGCCAGTCGAAGGGCTAGCGGGGACTATGAGCAGTTCTTC | CASRRASGDYEQFF
NA | TRBJ1-5 | TRBV20-1 | few | TGCAGTGCTAGCCCCCCGGGCAGTAAATCGGGCAATCAGCCCCAGCATTTT | CSASPPGSKSGNQPQHF
NA | TRBJ2-3 | TRBV2 | NA | TGTGCCAGCTCGCCCCAGGGGTTTAGCACAGATACGCAGTATTTT | CASSPQGFSTDTQYF
NA | TRBJ2-3 | TRBV4-1 | NA | TGCGCCAGCAGCCAAGTTGGCGGGTCAGATACGCAGTATTTT | CASSQVGGSDTQYF
TRBD2 | TRBJ2-5 | TRBV29-1 | NA | TGCAGCGTGGACGTTGTTGGGGGGGATGAGCAGTACTTC | CSVDVVGGDEQYF
TRBD2 | TRBJ2-1 | TRBV6-5 | NA | TGTGCCAGCAGTCGGACTAGCGGGGCACAGGATACGCAGTTCTTC | CASSRTSGAQDTQFF
TRBD1 | TRBJ2-6 | TRBV6-5 | NA | TGTGCCAGCACTCGACAGGGGGCTGGGGCCAACGTCCTGACTTTC | CASTRQGAGANVLTF
NA | TRBJ2-5 | TRBV6-5 | few | TGTGCCAGCAGTTACACTCGGGTGCAGGGGGGTCGGTCCCAGTACTTC | CASSYTRVQGGRSQYF
TRBD1 | TRBJ2-1 | TRBV20-1 | NA | TGCAGTGCTAAGGAGACAGGGACGAGCGCCTACAATGAGCAGTTCTTC | CSAKETGTSAYNEQFF
NA | TRBJ1-4 | TRBV20-1 | NA | TGCAGTGCTAGGGAGGGGCGATTTAATGAAAAACTGTTTTTT | CSAREGRFNEKLFF
NA | TRBJ1-4 | TRBV25-1 | NA | TGTGCCAGCTCGTCCGGACGCTCGATTAATGAAAAACTGTTTTTT | CASSSGRSINEKLFF
TRBD1 | TRBJ1-4 | TRBV15 | once | TGTGCCACCAGCAGCTATCAGGGGGCTATTGAAAAACTGTTTTTT | CATSSYQGAIEKLFF